This T cell receptor beta chain came from a study of T cells in Graves' hyperthyroidism and ophthalmopathy. Overall study results and limits: Ophthalmopathy got predicted by the model a median approximately 6.4 months before its onset. Blood also carried most thyroid clonotypes expanded above 0.001. In simple terms, a model built on 13 V-J features told ophthalmopathy apart from stable hyperthyroidism.

Regarding this clonotype: Its matching antigen is unknown.

Looked up from germline, CDR1 is SGHRS and CDR2 is YFSETQ. The CDR3 has 14 residues. Trimming took off 6 bases at V and 6 bases at J, with 18 bases between the two ends. The investigators amplified TCR beta CDR3 regions from RNA transcripts. In the first-round RT-PCR of the TCR CDR3, the HTBI primer set was used. TCRdb analysed the multiplex PCR reads with MiXCR anew, one entry per CDR3 protein. The top ten clones hold under 8% of a sample with 600,000 to 700,000 distinct CDR3 sequences, 45% of them seen once. The genes are TRBV5-1 and TRBJ1-1, with TRBD1 as a possible D gene (5 bases). The sequence derives from an adult man with Graves' disease, either hyperthyroidism or ophthalmopathy (not recorded which). Sequenced: peripheral blood or thyroid tissue (not recorded which). The CDR3 nucleotides are TGCGCCAGCAACTCGGGACCCCAAGGGTCTGAAGCTTTCTTT. Translated: CASNSGPQGSEAFF.